This note documents a single T cell receptor (beta chain) sequence. Its cognate antigen is unknown. This entry belongs to a study of cytomegalovirus exposure and HLA in healthy donors. Findings and limits, study-wide: For presence/absence analyses, sequencing depth was assumed to be roughly uniform across donors.

V lost 6 bases and J 0 bases, leaving 11 bases between the germline ends. This CDR3 contains 14 residues. Germline-derived CDR1 and CDR2 are MNHEY and SVGAGI. The study ran its PCR with 60 Vbeta and 13 Jbeta primers. The protocol was immunoSEQ multiplex PCR, while the TCRdb copy is restricted to in-frame clones and leaves out a portion. This sample has around 140,000 clones, with approximately 78% found just once. Material: PBMCs. This TCR was sampled from a woman aged 18-35 years in good health and CMV-seropositive. The chain carries TRBV6-5 and TRBJ1-1, with D perhaps matching TRBD1 (5 bases). CDR3 residues: CASSAQVMNTEAFF. CDR3 bases: TGTGCCAGCAGCGCACAGGTGATGAACACTGAAGCTTTCTTT.